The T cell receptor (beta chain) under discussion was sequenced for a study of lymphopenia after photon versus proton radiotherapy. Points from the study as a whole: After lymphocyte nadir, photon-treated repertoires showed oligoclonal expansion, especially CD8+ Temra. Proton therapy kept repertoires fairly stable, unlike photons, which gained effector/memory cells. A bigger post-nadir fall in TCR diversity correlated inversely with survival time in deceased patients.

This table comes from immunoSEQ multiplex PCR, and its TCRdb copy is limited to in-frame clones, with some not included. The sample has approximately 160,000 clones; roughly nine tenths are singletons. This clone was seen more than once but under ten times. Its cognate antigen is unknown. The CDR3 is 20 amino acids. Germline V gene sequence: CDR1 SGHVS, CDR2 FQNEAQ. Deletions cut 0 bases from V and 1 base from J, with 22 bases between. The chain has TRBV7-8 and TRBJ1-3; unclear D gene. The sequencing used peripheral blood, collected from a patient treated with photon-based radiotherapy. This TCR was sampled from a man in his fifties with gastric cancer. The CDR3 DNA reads TGTGCCAGCAGCTTAGCGAGGGTTCTTGAGAAGACTACATCTGGAAACACCATATATTTT. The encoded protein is CASSLARVLEKTTSGNTIYF.